This TCR beta chain originates from a study of molecular identifiers for immune sequencing clone quantification. Using its own MiXCR run on the PCR reads, TCRdb lists one record per CDR3 protein. The sample shows hundreds of thousands of distinct CDR3 sequences, roughly 21% of them seen only once. This clonotype was counted at least ten times. Its antigen is not known. This CDR3 contains 13 residues. The V and J ends lost 5 bases and 5 bases respectively, with 10 bases between them. In germline, CDR1 is MNHEY, CDR2 SMNVEV (reference sequence). General study findings and limits: Whereas clones above 20 RNA copies held under 1% of naive-cell molecules, they held over 99% of effector molecules.

This chain links TRBV27 with TRBJ1-5; tentative D call: TRBD1 (5 bases). The sequenced sample consisted of naive CD8+ T cells from blood, with Jurkat cell RNA spiked in. Subset in this sample: FACS-sorted CD8+CD4-CCR7+CD45RA+ naive T cells. The TCR was taken from a human donor in good health. Some libraries in this study had Jurkat cell RNA spiked in. In DNA form, the CDR3 reads TGTGCCAGCAGTAACGGGGGAGATCAGCCCCAGCATTTT. Encoded protein: CASSNGGDQPQHF.